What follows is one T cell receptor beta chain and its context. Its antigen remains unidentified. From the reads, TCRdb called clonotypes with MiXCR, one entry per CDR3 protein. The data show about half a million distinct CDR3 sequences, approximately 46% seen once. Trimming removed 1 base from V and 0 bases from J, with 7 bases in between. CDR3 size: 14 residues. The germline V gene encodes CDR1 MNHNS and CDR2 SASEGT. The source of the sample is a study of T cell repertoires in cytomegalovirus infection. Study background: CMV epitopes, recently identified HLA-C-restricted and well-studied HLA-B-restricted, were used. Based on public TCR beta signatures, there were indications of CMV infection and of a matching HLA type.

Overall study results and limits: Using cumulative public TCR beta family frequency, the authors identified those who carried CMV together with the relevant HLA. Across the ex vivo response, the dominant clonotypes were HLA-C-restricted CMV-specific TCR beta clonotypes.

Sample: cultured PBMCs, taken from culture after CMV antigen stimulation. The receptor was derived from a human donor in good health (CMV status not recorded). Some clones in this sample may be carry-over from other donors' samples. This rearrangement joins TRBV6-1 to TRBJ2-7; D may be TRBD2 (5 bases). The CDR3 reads CASSEGGYSYEQYF. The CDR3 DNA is TGTGCCAGCAGTGAAGGCGGGTACTCCTACGAGCAGTACTTC.